This T cell receptor beta chain was sequenced for a study of T cell changes during pregnancy in multiple sclerosis. TCRdb's table, derived via immunoSEQ multiplex PCR, lists solely in-frame clones and lacks some. Among approximately 100,000 clones listed, more than 90% were seen once. This clone was counted between two and nine times. CDR3 length: 12 amino acids. Germline V CDR1 and CDR2: SGHDT, YYEEEE. The V gene lost 0 bases and the J gene lost 6 bases, with 6 bases spanning the gap. The clonotype comes from a female donor with multiple sclerosis, enrolled in a pregnancy study. The specimen was peripheral blood, collected in the second trimester of pregnancy. J is TRBJ1-2 and V is TRBV5-6; tentatively, D is TRBD1 (5 bases). Here the CDR3 DNA reads TGTGCCAGCAGCTTGGTGACAGATGGCTACACCTTC. It specifies CASSLVTDGYTF.